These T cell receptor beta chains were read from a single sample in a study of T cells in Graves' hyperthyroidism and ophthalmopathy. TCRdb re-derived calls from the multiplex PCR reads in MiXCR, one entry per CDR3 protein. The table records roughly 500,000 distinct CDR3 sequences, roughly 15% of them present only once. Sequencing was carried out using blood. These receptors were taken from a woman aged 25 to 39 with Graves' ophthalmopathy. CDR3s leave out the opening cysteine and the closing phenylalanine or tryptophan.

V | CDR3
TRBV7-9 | ASRPGQGSGPLH
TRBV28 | ASSPSGQY
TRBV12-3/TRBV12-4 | ASSRTSGRGHEQF
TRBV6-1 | ASSTGTGAIRTEAF
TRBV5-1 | ASSLGGQGDQPQH
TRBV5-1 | ASSLGIMLPLIQETQH
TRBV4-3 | ASSQDNGGNSPLH
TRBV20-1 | SALGARGTDTQY
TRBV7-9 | ASSLAHGRIYTEAF
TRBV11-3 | ASSLERRETQY